The rows below give T cell receptor beta chains drawn from one sample of a study of CD8 T cells in ankylosing spondylitis. TCRdb reprocessed the 5' RACE reads via MiXCR and lists one record per CDR3 protein. The sample gives fewer than 500,000 distinct CDR3 sequences, 20% to 25% of which show up once; around 17% is in the top ten. The specimen sequenced was blood, either unsorted or a sorted T cell fraction (not recorded which). These receptor sequences come from a male donor with ankylosing spondylitis. Each CDR3 is given with its conserved first and last residue. The D gene is left open where the match is weak. The listing skips clone size in some rows; elsewhere it reads once, few, many or a size class.

D	size	V	J	DNA	CDR3
NA	NA	TRBV20-1	TRBJ2-3	TGCAGTGCTAGAGATCCCGGTAGCACAGATACGCAGTATTTT	CSARDPGSTDTQYF
TRBD2	many	TRBV14	TRBJ2-1	TGTGCCAGCAGCCTCCGCGGTAGCGGGGGGAGGAATGAGCAGTTCTTC	CASSLRGSGGRNEQFF
NA	NA	TRBV3-1	TRBJ2-2	TGTGCCAGCAGCCAAAGGGCGGGATCGAACACCGGGGAGCTGTTTTTT	CASSQRAGSNTGELFF
TRBD1	once	TRBV3-1	TRBJ1-4	TGTGCCAGCAGCCAAGAGAAGGGGGGGACAGCGAATGAAAAACTGTTTTTT	CASSQEKGGTANEKLFF
NA	NA	TRBV11-1	TRBJ1-1	TGTGCCAGCAGCGATAGGAGGGGTGGTGAAGCTTTCTTT	CASSDRRGGEAFF
NA	NA	TRBV29-1	TRBJ2-3	TGCAGCGTTGGTAGGGGCGGGATTTCGAGGCCAGATACGCAGTATTTT	CSVGRGGISRPDTQYF
TRBD1	NA	TRBV20-1	TRBJ2-1	TGCAGTGCTAGAGAGTTCACAGGGGGCGATGAGCAGTTCTTC	CSAREFTGGDEQFF
NA	NA	TRBV4-1	TRBJ1-5	TGCGCCAGCAGCCAAGAACTTAGAGGTCTAAGCAATCAGCCCCAGCATTTT	CASSQELRGLSNQPQHF
TRBD1	few	TRBV5-1	TRBJ1-1	TGCGCCAGCAGCTCGGGACAGACTTACACTGAAGCTTTCTTT	CASSSGQTYTEAFF
TRBD2	few	TRBV18	TRBJ2-3	TGTGCCAGCTCACCGCAGACTAGCGGATCTAGCACAGATACGCAGTATTTT	CASSPQTSGSSTDTQYF
NA	few	TRBV7-2	TRBJ2-7	TGTGCCAGCAGCTTAGAGTCATACGACTCCTACGAGCAGTACTTC	CASSLESYDSYEQYF
NA	NA	TRBV3-1	TRBJ1-3	TGTGCCAGCAGCCAAGATATACTCTCTGGAAACACCATATATTTT	CASSQDILSGNTIYF
NA	many	TRBV10-1	TRBJ2-7	TGCGCCAGCAGTGAGTCCTGGAAAACCCACGAGCAGTACTTC	CASSESWKTHEQYF
NA	NA	TRBV20-1	TRBJ1-1	TGCTCCCGACTGGCCAACACTGAAGCTTTCTTT	CSRLANTEAFF
NA	NA	TRBV29-1	TRBJ1-5	TGCAGCGTGGGGAGTACAGGGCCCAATCAGCCCCAGCATTTT	CSVGSTGPNQPQHF
NA	NA	TRBV18	TRBJ2-2	TGTGCCAGCTCAGTCCGGGAGCCGAACACCGGGGAGCTGTTTTTT	CASSVREPNTGELFF
NA	many	TRBV30	TRBJ2-1	TGTGCCTGGAACGACTGGGATGAGCAGTTCTTC	CAWNDWDEQFF
TRBD2	many	TRBV29-1	TRBJ2-7	TGCAGCGTGGGGACTAGCTTTACGGAGCAGTACTTC	CSVGTSFTEQYF
NA	NA	TRBV20-1	TRBJ1-4	TGCAGTGCTAGGGGGAGTAATGAGGAAAAACTGTTTTTT	CSARGSNEEKLFF
TRBD2	few	TRBV20-1	TRBJ2-7	TGCAGTGCTAGAGATCGGAGGTCTAGCGGCCTTCTTGGTTACGAGCAGTACTTC	CSARDRRSSGLLGYEQYF
TRBD2	few	TRBV7-9	TRBJ2-3	TGTGCCAGCAGCCGTCTAGCGGGAGTCGGCACAGATACGCAGTATTTT	CASSRLAGVGTDTQYF
NA	NA	TRBV7-3	TRBJ2-2	TGTGCCAGCAGCTTAATGGCGACTCCAGATGCCGGGGAGCTGTTTTTT	CASSLMATPDAGELFF
TRBD1	NA	TRBV29-1	TRBJ2-2	TGCAGCGTTGGTACAGGGGGCGCGTCCGGGGAGCTGTTTTTT	CSVGTGGASGELFF
TRBD1	NA	TRBV29-1	TRBJ2-5	TGCAGCGTGGCCGGGACAGGGGGCGTGGAGACCCAGTACTTC	CSVAGTGGVETQYF
NA	NA	TRBV28	TRBJ2-2	TGTGCCAGCAGTGTGATTGTGGGAGCTAGGACCGGGGAGCTGTTTTTT	CASSVIVGARTGELFF
TRBD2	NA	TRBV10-3	TRBJ2-2	TGTGCCATCAGGCCCGGGACTAGTAGCACCGGGGAGCTGTTTTTT	CAIRPGTSSTGELFF
NA	NA	TRBV5-1	TRBJ1-2	TGCGCCAGCAGCCCAGACACCAGCTATGGCTACACCTTC	CASSPDTSYGYTF